The next 9 T cell receptor beta chains were all read from a single sample in a study of blood T cells in healthy people across ages. Sample-barcoded 5' priming and a J-beta primer mix drove a second PCR of roughly 7 to 11 cycles. TCRdb redid the calling of the 5' RACE reads with MiXCR, one entry per CDR3 protein. The data contain about 1,800,000 distinct CDR3 sequences, 25% to 30% of them singletons. Sequenced material: blood. These receptors were taken from a woman in her twenties or thirties in good health.

This sequence joins TRBV12-3 or TRBV12-4 and TRBJ1-1; no clear D. The CDR3 length is 14 residues. V lost 3 bases, J lost 7 bases, and 15 bases lay in between. The chain's CDR3 is CASSFEGTNLEAFF. CDR3 in DNA: TGTGCCAGCAGTTTTGAGGGTACTAACCTTGAAGCTTTCTTT.

This clonotype was counted a single time. Possible read error: a much larger clone is one base away. The chain couples TRBV5-1 to TRBJ2-4; D might be TRBD2 (6 bases). The J call may be incorrect, as the DNA end agrees better with TRBJ2-7. This CDR3 contains 16 residues. Germline CDR1 is SGHRS and CDR2 is YFSETQ. The CDR3 nucleotides are TGCGCCAGCAACTTGGGACTTGGGGGGAGATCATACGAGCAGTACTTC. Encoded protein: CASNLGLGGRSYEQYF.

This clonotype was observed at least ten times. The chain links TRBV5-1 to TRBJ2-7, with D unresolved. This CDR3 spans 13 amino acids. CDR1 is SGHRS and CDR2 is YFSETQ in the germline V gene. V dropped 5 bases and J dropped 6 bases, with 15 bases sitting between them. DNA of the CDR3: TGCGCCAGCAGTCAACGGGTGGTGGGCGAGCAGTACTTC. Protein sequence: CASSQRVVGEQYF.

This chain links TRBV3-1 with TRBJ2-7, with D uncertain. The CDR3 consists of 14 residues. The germline gives CDR1 LGHDT, CDR2 YNNKEL (reference sequence). Trimming removed 4 bases at V and 1 base at J, with 11 bases between. The CDR3 reads CASSPGPASYEQYF. The DNA for the CDR3 is TGTGCCAGCAGCCCTGGACCGGCTTCCTACGAGCAGTACTTC.

The chain uses TRBV9 and TRBJ2-3; 7 bases are a match to TRBD2. The germline CDR1 and CDR2 sequences are SGDLS and YYNGEE. The junction had 6 bases not matched to a gene; V was cut back by 2 bases and J by 6 bases. The CDR3 sequence is 14 residues long. The CDR3 reads CASSVREFRDTQYF. CDR3 in DNA: TGTGCCAGCAGCGTGCGGGAGTTCAGGGATACGCAGTATTTT.

A remark on this clonotype: One junction end disagrees with the germline gene, perhaps due to a read error. The rearrangement links TRBV5-1 to TRBJ2-4; D ambiguous. This CDR3 spans 13 amino acids. Germline values: CDR1 SGHRS, CDR2 YFSETQ. CDR3 sequence reads: CASSLGQSNIQYF. For the CDR3, the DNA is TGCGCCAGCAGCTTGGGCCAATCGAACATTCAGTACTTT.

This clonotype occurred a few times. The chain has TRBV5-1 and TRBJ2-3; D unclear. This CDR3 has 15 residues. The germline V and J ends were trimmed by 1 base and 0 bases, with 9 bases remaining between them. Germline V gene lookup returns CDR1 SGHRS and CDR2 YFSETQ. CDR3 protein: CASSLYEDSTDTQYF. CDR3 nucleotides: TGCGCCAGCAGCTTGTATGAGGATAGCACAGATACGCAGTATTTT.

The V gene is TRBV24-1, the J gene TRBJ2-7; possible D gene TRBD1, 6 bases. The germline V gene encodes CDR1 KGHDR and CDR2 SFDVKD. This CDR3 comprises 13 residues. V was cut by 5 bases and J by 5 bases, with 12 bases left in between. The CDR3 DNA reads TGTGCCACCAGTGTGGGACAAGGGAACGAGCAGTACTTC. Its translation is CATSVGQGNEQYF.

The CDR3: CASSLFSSGGYTF. The CDR3 bases are TGTGCCAGCAGCTTATTTTCCTCCGGTGGCTACACCTTC. The chain employs TRBV7-9 and TRBJ1-2; no definite D call. The germline CDR1 and CDR2 sequences are SEHNR and FQNEAQ (reference sequence). The V gene lost 2 bases and the J gene lost 7 bases, with 11 bases spanning the gap. This CDR3 has 13 amino acids.